This T cell receptor beta chain was sequenced during a study of blood T cell repertoires in COVID-19. Germline CDR1 reads MDHEN; CDR2 reads SYDVKM. The CDR3 length is 11 residues. V was clipped by 6 bases and J by 5 bases, with 6 bases between them. Participants' reported clinical history set cohort assignment. Before they entered the study, exposed participants had met a COVID-19 case within 2 weeks. Per the original methods: Using reference gene primer amplification, nucleated cell counts were estimated. Clones were read by immunoSEQ multiplex PCR, and TCRdb kept only the in-frame ones, dropping some. V, J and clone size are taken as reported in that table, and D and trimming were inferred from the DNA itself. The data hold fewer than 350,000 clones, with roughly 85% observed a single time.

This chain joins TRBV28 and TRBJ2-3, with D tentatively TRBD2 (6 bases). This TCR was recovered from a woman aged 25 to 39 who had been exposed to COVID-19. The sample taken for sequencing was PBMCs or T cells enriched from blood (not recorded which). The DNA of the CDR3 is TGTGCCAGCAGGGAGGGAGATACGCAGTATTTT. The encoded protein is CASREGDTQYF.